Listed here are 26 T cell receptor beta chains from one sample, sequenced in a study of OX40 agonist ivuxolimab in advanced cancers. The method was immunoSEQ multiplex PCR; TCRdb's version includes in-frame clones alone and lacks a portion of them. This table holds just over 95,000 clones, about 85% found once. The specimen comprised CD4+ or CD8+ T cells sorted from blood, sampled in a trial of the OX40 agonist ivuxolimab. These receptors all come from an adult with an advanced solid tumor such as melanoma, head and neck, liver or kidney cancer.

This clone has a handful of counts. The genes are TRBV10-1 and TRBJ2-3; 8 bases are shared with TRBD2. The CDR3 has 15 residues. The trim removed 7 bases at V and 4 bases at J, leaving 10 bases unmatched. Germline CDR1 reads WNHNN; CDR2 reads SYGVQD (reference sequence). This CDR3 is CASNNKRESPDTQYF. CDR3 sequence (DNA): TGCGCCAGCAACAACAAGCGGGAGTCCCCAGATACGCAGTATTTT.

J is TRBJ1-2 and V is TRBV19; D unresolved. Trimming removed 2 bases from V and 2 bases from J, with 9 bases in between. From germline, CDR1 is LNHDA and CDR2 SQIVND (reference sequence). The CDR3 runs to 14 residues. The CDR3 bases are TGTGCCAGTAGTATATCTTTAGTAAACTATGGCTACACCTTC. Its protein product is CASSISLVNYGYTF.

This chain connects TRBV5-6 to TRBJ2-3; D is perhaps TRBD1 (5 bases). The CDR3 runs to 14 residues. Germline V CDR1 and CDR2: SGHDT, YYEEEE. V was pared by 4 bases and J by 0 bases, with 9 bases between. CDR3 residues: CASSRGVSTDTQYF. The DNA of the CDR3 is TGTGCCAGCAGCAGGGGCGTGAGCACAGATACGCAGTATTTT.

This clone was recorded once. The chain combines TRBV13 with TRBJ1-2; D remains ambiguous. The CDR3 length is 13 residues. CDR1 and CDR2 (germline): PRHDT, FYEKMQ (reference sequence). The V end was cut by 5 bases, the J end by 3 bases, with 10 bases between. Written as DNA, the CDR3 is TGTGCCAGCAGCCCTAGACAAGACTATGGCTACACCTTC. Translation: CASSPRQDYGYTF.

V and J are TRBV18 and TRBJ2-1; TRBD1 is a possible D gene (6 bases). This CDR3 has 14 amino acids. Trimming cost V 5 bases and J 1 base, with 9 bases left between them. From germline, CDR1 is KGHSH and CDR2 LQKENI. The DNA for the CDR3 is TGTGCCAGCTCAGGGGGCGGATCCTACAATGAGCAGTTCTTC. Translated: CASSGGGSYNEQFF.

CDR3 DNA: TGTGCCATCAGTGAGGCTGAAGGGACAGGTCGAATGTATGGCTACACCTTC. Translation: CAISEAEGTGRMYGYTF. The V call is TRBV10-3, the J call TRBJ1-2, with 8 positions matching TRBD1. Germline assignment: CDR1 ENHRY and CDR2 SYGVKD. V lost 2 bases, J lost 5 bases, and 13 bases stayed unmatched. There are 17 residues in the CDR3.

The chain links TRBV11-2 to TRBJ2-2; 11 nucleotides match TRBD2. Looked up from germline, CDR1 is SGHAT and CDR2 is FQNNGV. The CDR3 is 16 amino acids. V was clipped by 3 bases and J by 2 bases; unmatched bases: 2. CDR3 residues: CASSFGTSGNTGELFF. The CDR3 nucleotides read TGTGCCAGCAGCTTCGGGACTAGCGGTAACACCGGGGAGCTGTTTTTT.

The chain uses TRBV5-1 and TRBJ1-3; 9 nucleotides line up with TRBD1. The CDR3 runs 16 residues. V shed 0 bases, J shed 4 bases, and the junction held 5 bases outside the gene matches. The germline CDR1 and CDR2 sequences are SGHRS and YFSETQ. The CDR3 nucleotides are TGCGCCAGCAGCTTGGTGGGACAGGGTTACGGAAACACCATATATTTT. Amino acid sequence: CASSLVGQGYGNTIYF.

The rearrangement uses TRBV12-5 and TRBJ2-3, with D possibly being TRBD1 (6 bases). The ends were cut back, 8 bases at V and 0 bases at J, with 9 bases in the middle. The CDR3 contains 13 residues. Germline CDR1 LGHNT, CDR2 FRNRAP. The CDR3 reads CASSQGSTDTQYF. CDR3 coding DNA: TGTGCTAGTTCCCAGGGGAGCACAGATACGCAGTATTTT.

The V call is TRBV11-3, the J call TRBJ2-1, with TRBD1 as a possible D gene (5 bases). V lost 7 bases and J 4 bases, leaving 14 bases between the germline ends. Germline CDR1 reads SGHNT; CDR2 reads YENEEA. The CDR3 extends over 14 amino acids. This CDR3 is CASTQGQRYNEQFF. In DNA form, the CDR3 reads TGTGCCAGCACCCAAGGACAAAGATACAATGAGCAGTTCTTC.

The J gene is TRBJ2-1, the V gene TRBV9; the D is unclear. The CDR3 spans 10 residues. Germline V lookup: CDR1 SGDLS, CDR2 YYNGEE. V shed 10 bases and J shed 8 bases, with 10 bases lying between them. Here the CDR3 reads CASGRDEQFF. CDR3 nucleotide sequence: TGTGCCTCCGGTCGGGATGAGCAGTTCTTC.

The genes are TRBV11-3 and TRBJ2-1; D not certain. Trimming removed 0 bases from V and 1 base from J, with 10 bases in between. Germline lookup yields CDR1 SGHNT and CDR2 YENEEA. This CDR3 comprises 16 residues. In DNA form, the CDR3 reads TGTGCCAGCAGCTTAGAGGGCCAGGCTTCCTACAATGAGCAGTTCTTC. Its translation is CASSLEGQASYNEQFF.

J is TRBJ2-7 and V is TRBV19; tentative D call: TRBD1 (6 bases). Deletions cut 5 bases from V and 0 bases from J, with 11 bases between. The CDR3 is 14 residues long. Germline lookup yields CDR1 LNHDA and CDR2 SQIVND (reference sequence). In DNA, the CDR3 is TGTGCCAGTAGTCGGGACACCAACTCCTACGAGCAGTACTTC. Amino acids: CASSRDTNSYEQYF.

The chain couples TRBV5-4 to TRBJ1-2; D is unresolved. The CDR3 has 17 amino acids. The germline V gene has CDR1 SGHNT and CDR2 YYREEE (reference sequence). Trimming took off 5 bases at V and 8 bases at J, with 28 bases between the two ends. The CDR3 loop is CASSNDLVHDGLGGYTF. The CDR3 DNA sequence: TGTGCCAGCAGTAACGACCTCGTTCACGACGGGTTGGGGGGCTACACCTTC.

To note about this clone: Germline is not matched at one junction end, which may reflect a read error. The chain recombines TRBV7-7 with TRBJ2-3; a weak D match, TRBD2 (5 bases). This CDR3 is built from 15 residues. Germline-derived CDR1 and CDR2 are SSHAT and FNYEAQ (reference sequence). CDR3 sequence reads: CASSPGFGDTDTQYF. The DNA for the CDR3 is TGTGCTAGCAGCCCGGGGTTCGGGGACACAGATACGCAGTATTTT.

This clone came up once. J is TRBJ2-2 and V is TRBV9; no clear D gene. There are 14 residues in the CDR3. CDR1 and CDR2 from the germline V gene are SGDLS and YYNGEE. Trimming shortened V by 1 base and J by 4 bases, and 8 bases separated the two germline ends. The CDR3 sequence is CASSVWDSTGELFF. CDR3 sequence (DNA): TGTGCCAGCAGCGTATGGGATTCCACCGGGGAGCTGTTTTTT. The whole variable domain, filled in from reference TRBV9 and TRBJ2-2, reads DSGVTQTPKHLITATGQRVTLRCSPRSGDLSVYWYQQSLDQGLQFLIQYYNGEERAKGNILERFSAQQFPDLHSELNLSSLELGDSALYFCASSVWDSTGELFFGEGSRLTVL.

Here the CDR3 reads CASRDSAMNEQFF. As DNA, the CDR3 is TGTGCCAGCAGGGACTCCGCAATGAATGAGCAGTTCTTC. The rearrangement links TRBV28 to TRBJ2-1, with D perhaps matching TRBD2 (5 bases). The germline V gene encodes CDR1 MDHEN and CDR2 SYDVKM. Trimming stripped 6 bases from V and 7 bases from J, with 13 bases between. This CDR3 is built from 13 residues.

J is TRBJ1-4 and V is TRBV9; D is unclear. Trimming removed 6 bases from V and 7 bases from J, with 19 bases in between. The CDR3 sequence is 15 residues long. Germline CDR1 and CDR2: SGDLS and YYNGEE. The DNA of the CDR3 is TGTGCCAGCACCGAAGGCCTCGTCGTCGGTGAAAAACTGTTTTTT. Translating it yields CASTEGLVVGEKLFF.

The gene calls are TRBV11-3 and TRBJ2-1, with 11 bases matching TRBD2. Germline lookup yields CDR1 SGHNT and CDR2 YENEEA. With 5 bases clipped from V and 12 bases from J, the junction kept 6 bases outside the gene matches. The CDR3 spans 13 residues. CDR3 sequence: CASSPSSGRTQFF. The CDR3 DNA reads as TGTGCCAGCAGCCCTTCTAGCGGGAGGACGCAGTTCTTC.

As concerns this clone: The DNA is left out, because the CDR3 cannot be placed on it with certainty; the CDR3 is given as TCRdb lists it. At the DNA level, this CDR3 is encoded by other sequences in the same sample as well. This chain links TRBV27 with TRBJ2-7. The CDR3 length equals 13 residues, ends included. Per germline, CDR1 MNHEY and CDR2 SMNVEV (reference sequence). CDR3 sequence: CASSSSTSYEQYF.

The chain combines TRBV15 with TRBJ2-7, with D uncertain. CDR1 is LNHNV, CDR2 YYDKDF, per germline (reference sequence). The CDR3 totals 13 residues. V was shortened by 1 base and J by 3 bases, with 7 bases between the two germline ends. The CDR3: CATSRGDNYEQYF. For the CDR3, the DNA is TGTGCCACCAGCAGAGGAGACAACTACGAGCAGTACTTC.

J is TRBJ2-2 and V is TRBV19, with a weak D call TRBD2 (6 bases). This CDR3 has 14 amino acids. Looked up from germline, CDR1 is LNHDA and CDR2 is SQIVND (reference sequence). V dropped 0 bases and J dropped 6 bases, with 8 bases sitting between them. For the CDR3, the DNA is TGTGCCAGTAGTATAGAGGAGGGGTCCGGGGAGCTGTTTTTT. Protein: CASSIEEGSGELFF. Complete variable domain (other parts from reference TRBV19 and TRBJ2-2): DGGITQSPKYLFRKEGQNVTLSCEQNLNHDAMYWYRQDPGQGLRLIYYSQIVNDFQKGDIAEGYSVSREKKESFPLTVTSAQKNPTAFYLCASSIEEGSGELFFGEGSRLTVL.

This chain uses TRBV19 with TRBJ1-2; unclear D gene. Germline CDR1 is LNHDA and CDR2 is SQIVND (reference sequence). The CDR3 has 15 residues. Trimming left V 4 bases short and J 6 bases short, with 18 bases between. CDR3 loop: CASSKEPRDGDGYTF. Here the CDR3 DNA reads TGTGCCAGTAGTAAAGAGCCCCGGGATGGCGATGGCTACACCTTC.

This sequence joins TRBV25-1 and TRBJ2-5; D possibly corresponds to TRBD2 (5 bases). CDR1 MGHDK and CDR2 SYGVNS come from the germline V gene. Trimming pared 4 bases from V and 2 bases from J, leaving 14 bases between. There are 15 residues in the CDR3. CDR3 in amino acids: CASSGRGLQQETQYF. The CDR3 DNA reads TGTGCCAGCAGTGGAAGAGGACTGCAACAAGAGACCCAGTACTTC.

The V and J genes are TRBV19 and TRBJ2-5; D might be TRBD1 (6 bases). The CDR3 extends over 15 amino acids. Per the germline V gene, CDR1 is LNHDA and CDR2 is SQIVND (reference sequence). V lost 5 bases and J 4 bases, leaving 17 bases between the germline ends. The CDR3 coding sequence is TGTGCCAGTAGTCCTCTGGACAGCCGGGTAGAGACCCAGTACTTC. Protein product: CASSPLDSRVETQYF.

The chain carries TRBV7-2 and TRBJ1-3; 8 bases agree with TRBD1. V lost 5 bases and J lost 3; bases outside the gene matches: 6. The germline V gene encodes CDR1 SGHTA and CDR2 FQGNSA. The CDR3 extends over 15 amino acids. CDR3 loop: CASSPRQGYGNTIYF. CDR3 sequence (DNA): TGTGCCAGCAGCCCGCGACAGGGGTATGGAAACACCATATATTTT.